This T cell receptor (beta chain) was identified during a study of OX40 agonist ivuxolimab in advanced cancers. As for the study more broadly: The costimulatory receptor OX40 (CD134) was targeted by ivuxolimab, a fully human IgG2 agonistic monoclonal antibody. Prior anti-PD-1, anti-PD-L1 or anti-CTLA-4 therapy was permitted, and about two fifths of dose-escalation patients had received checkpoint inhibitors. In the dose-escalation cohort, roughly 80% of patients were male, and the mean age was approximately 60 years, with a range of about 20 to 79. The paper covers the monotherapy dose-escalation part of the phase I ivuxolimab trial, which included N ≈ 50 patients. Partial responses were achieved by three dose-escalation patients, of whom one had hepatocellular carcinoma and two had cutaneous melanoma. Among the roughly 52 dose-escalation patients, around 19 had hepatocellular carcinoma, 15 or so melanoma, 9 renal cell carcinoma and 9 head and neck cancer. Intravenous ivuxolimab was administered to patients every 2 weeks at six dose levels: 0.01, 0.1, 0.3, 1.5, 3 and 10 mg/kg. The point of sequencing TCRbeta in the periphery was to test whether ivuxolimab changed TCR sequence diversity and drove clonal T-cell expansion. The study at large found these results: At doses from 0.1 to 3.0 mg/kg, clonal expansion was seen in both CD4+ and CD8+ blood T cells between baseline and week 6. After ivuxolimab, expanded clones were on average more numerous among CD8+ T cells than among CD4+ T cells. The antigen specificity of the peripheral T cells that underwent clonal expansion was not determined. In partial responders in the 0.1-3.0 mg/kg groups, normalized peripheral clonal expansion was found to be among the lowest, especially among CD8+ T cells. Low levels of normalized T-cell clonal expansion were also shown by some nonresponding patients.

Patients with a history of autoimmune disease or receiving systemic immunosuppression were excluded from the trial. Peripheral blood for TCR sequencing was collected from all dose cohorts at baseline, on cycle 4 day 1, and on cycle 7 day 1. Samples were obtained from an open-label, multicenter, first-in-human phase I dose-escalation trial of ivuxolimab. Adults with locally advanced or metastatic head and neck squamous cell, hepatocellular, melanoma or renal cell carcinoma were enrolled in the trial. Before TCR sequencing, CD4+ T cells and CD8+ T cells were sorted from peripheral blood as separate populations. To sequence the TCRbeta CDR3 region, genomic DNA was isolated from the sorted cells. The immunoSEQ Assay was used for sequencing of TCRbeta CDR3 regions. TCRdb took this table from immuneACCESS and kept in-frame rearrangements with V and J called. Such tables lack part of the clones; where checked against another copy, unresolved V genes explain under half of the gap, and the rest is unexplained. The sample table shows under 50,000 clones, and roughly 91% are seen once. In total, the top ten clones hold roughly 31% of the sample.

This clone is a singleton in its sample. Its binding antigen is unknown. Per-base qualities were not stored, and no clone one base away is much larger. The germline V gene encodes CDR1 SEHNR and CDR2 FQNEAQ (reference sequence). There are 11 amino acids in the CDR3, from cysteine to phenylalanine inclusive. Left in the record is the CDR3 DNA by itself, 33 bases read in frame from the first base. V is cut by 6 bases and J by 5 bases, and the space between the germline ends is 8 bases. The material was CD4+ or CD8+ T cells sorted from blood, obtained in a trial of the OX40 agonist ivuxolimab. In this chain, TRBV7-9 is recombined with TRBJ2-7; the D gene is perhaps TRBD1, from 5 matching bases. The sequence was collected from an adult with an advanced solid tumor such as melanoma, head and neck, liver or kidney cancer. The nucleotide sequence is TGTGCCAGCAGTGCAGGGAACGAGCAGTACTTC. Its product reads: CASSAGNEQYF.